This T cell receptor beta chain appears in the sequencing data of a study of shared clonotypes between healthy human individuals. CD45RO negativity and positive selection for CCR7 defined naive CD8 cells, a population that excluded terminally differentiated effector memory CD45RA+ cells. Across several immunoSEQ plates, the genomic DNA of each subset was split evenly. TCRdb's table, derived via immunoSEQ multiplex PCR, lists solely in-frame clones and lacks some. The sample lists around 1,900,000 clones, around 95% seen once, with under 2% in the top ten. The TCR comes from a man aged 18 to 30 in good health. Some clones in this sample may be carry-over from other donors' samples. Sequencing input: naive CD8+ T cells from PBMCs.

Written as DNA, the CDR3 is TGTGCCAGCAGCCCAACAGGGGGCGCGGGCGATAGCAATCAGCCCCAGCATTTT. Encoded protein: CASSPTGGAGDSNQPQHF. This chain connects TRBV28 to TRBJ1-5, with 9 positions matching TRBD1. V trimming: 6 bases; J trimming: 0 bases; junction bases outside the gene matches: 12. This CDR3 is 18 amino acids long. Germline lookup yields CDR1 MDHEN and CDR2 SYDVKM. Full variable domain (missing parts from reference TRBV28 and TRBJ1-5): DVKVTQSSRYLVKRTGEKVFLECVQDMDHENMFWYRQDPGLGLRLIYFSYDVKMKEKGDIPEGYSVSREKKERFSLILESASTNQTSMYLCASSPTGGAGDSNQPQHFGDGTRLSIL.